This T cell receptor (beta chain) was sequenced for a study of post-analysis software for immune sequencing data. Turning to the study itself: Both relapsing-remitting and secondary progressive multiple sclerosis featured among the disease courses, as did progressive-relapsing multiple sclerosis.

Only one count was recorded for this clonotype. The authors incorporated unique molecular identifiers into the TCR beta cDNA libraries. TCRdb fed the PCR reads into MiXCR, producing one record per CDR3 protein. The top ten hold roughly 5% of the sample, which has 750,000 to 900,000 distinct CDR3 sequences, roughly 50% seen once. Sequencing input: blood. This TCR was recovered from a girl aged 5 to 17 with multiple sclerosis.

The CDR3 reads CASSVGPGSNTDTQYF. Written as DNA, the CDR3 is TGTGCCAGCAGCGTTGGACCGGGAAGCAATACAGATACGCAGTATTTT. The V gene is TRBV9, the J gene TRBJ2-3, with D tentatively TRBD2 (5 bases). Per germline, CDR1 SGDLS and CDR2 YYNGEE. The CDR3 has 16 amino acids. Trimming cost V 2 bases and J 3 bases, with 16 bases left between them.